This T cell receptor (beta chain) is from a study of quantifying T cell responses using KT2 cells. Looking at the study overall: TCR alpha and beta constant-region primers primed reverse transcription of RNA. Estimated efficiency of the T4 ligation step was above 8.5% under optimum conditions. Study results and limitations: The number of KT2 alpha and beta sequences was a linear function of input KT2 cells. Very high KT2 spike-in numbers caused saturation in KT2 sequence detection.

A single-stranded UMI oligo with SP2 sequence was ligated to cDNA 3' ends. The first PCR ran 4 to 5 cycles with an equimolar RC1.1 and RC1.2 beta primer mix. MiXCR, run by TCRdb on the UMI-ligation and nested PCR reads, gives a single entry per CDR3 protein. The profile covers 52,000 or so distinct CDR3 sequences, with around an eighth appearing a single time and roughly 9.5% taken by the ten largest. Germline V gene data show CDR1 as DFQATT and CDR2 as SNEGSKA (reference sequence). The CDR3 extends over 13 amino acids. Different KT2-to-PBMC ratios were created with a constant PBMC count. This clonotype showed up many times. Its antigen is unknown. At one end, the junction sequence differs from germline, possibly due to a read error.

V is TRBV20-1 and J is TRBJ2-1, with 11 nucleotides matching TRBD2. This receptor was obtained from a human donor. The sample comprised PBMCs spiked with cells of the T cell clone KT2. CDR3 in amino acids: CSARRTSGSPQSF. In DNA form, the CDR3 reads TGCAGTGCTAGAAGGACTAGCGGGTCCCCCCAGTCCTTC.